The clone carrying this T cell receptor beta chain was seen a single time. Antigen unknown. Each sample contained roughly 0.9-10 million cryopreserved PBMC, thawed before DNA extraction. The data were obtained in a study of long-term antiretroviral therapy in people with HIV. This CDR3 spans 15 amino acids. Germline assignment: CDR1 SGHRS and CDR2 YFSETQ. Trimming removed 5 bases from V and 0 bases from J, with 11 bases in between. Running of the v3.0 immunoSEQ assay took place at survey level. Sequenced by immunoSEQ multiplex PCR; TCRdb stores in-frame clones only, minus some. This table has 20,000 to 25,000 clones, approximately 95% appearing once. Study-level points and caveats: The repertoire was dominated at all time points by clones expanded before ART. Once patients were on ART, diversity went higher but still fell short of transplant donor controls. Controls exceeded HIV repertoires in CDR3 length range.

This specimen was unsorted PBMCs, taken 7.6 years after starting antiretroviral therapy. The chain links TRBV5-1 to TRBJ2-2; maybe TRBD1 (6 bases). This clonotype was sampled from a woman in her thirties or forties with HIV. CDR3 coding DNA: TGCGCCAGCAGAGGGGGATTCGCGAACACCGGGGAGCTGTTTTTT. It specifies CASRGGFANTGELFF.